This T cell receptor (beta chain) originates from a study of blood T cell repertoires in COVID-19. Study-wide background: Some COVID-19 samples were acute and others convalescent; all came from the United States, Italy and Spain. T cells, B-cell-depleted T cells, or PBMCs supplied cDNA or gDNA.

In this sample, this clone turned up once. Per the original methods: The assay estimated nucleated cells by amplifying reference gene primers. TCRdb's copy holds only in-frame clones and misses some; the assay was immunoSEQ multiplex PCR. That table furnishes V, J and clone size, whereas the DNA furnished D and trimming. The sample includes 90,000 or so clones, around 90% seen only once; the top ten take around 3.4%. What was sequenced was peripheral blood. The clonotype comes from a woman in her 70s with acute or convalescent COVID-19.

The CDR3 DNA sequence: TGTGCCAGCAGTAAGACCGGGACTAGGGAGACCCAGTACTTC. As protein: CASSKTGTRETQYF. This rearrangement joins TRBV6-2 or TRBV6-3 to TRBJ2-5; TRBD2 matches at 8 bases. The CDR3 covers 14 residues. Per the germline V gene, CDR1 is MNHEY and CDR2 is SVGEGT. Trimming at V came to 5 bases and at J to 5 bases, leaving 7 bases not matched to a gene.